This T cell receptor beta chain was identified in a study of OX40 agonist ivuxolimab in advanced cancers. Across the whole study: A history of anti-PD-1, anti-PD-L1 or anti-CTLA-4 therapy was acceptable, and approximately 39% had some.

Produced via immunoSEQ multiplex PCR; TCRdb's table is partial and in-frame only. The top ten hold about 1.2% of the sample, which has roughly 110,000 clones, 91% seen once. With regard to this clone: Its antigen is as yet unknown.

Study-wide results and caveats: Clones of CD4+ and CD8+ blood T cells grew by week 6 at doses of 0.1 to 3.0 mg/kg.

The CDR3 contains 14 residues. Trimming took off 3 bases at V and 7 bases at J, with 10 bases between the two ends. Per germline, CDR1 MNHEY and CDR2 SMNVEV (reference sequence). The specimen comprised CD4+ or CD8+ T cells sorted from blood, sampled in a trial of the OX40 agonist ivuxolimab. The receptor comes from an adult with an advanced solid tumor such as melanoma, head and neck, liver or kidney cancer. The V and J genes are TRBV27 and TRBJ1-6; no clear D. As DNA, the CDR3 is TGTGCCAGCAGTTTCGGGCAGACAAATTCACCCCTCCACTTT. Translating gives CASSFGQTNSPLHF.